The rows below give T cell receptor beta chains drawn from one sample of a study of T cell responses to AZD1222 COVID-19 vaccine. Measured with immunoSEQ multiplex PCR; TCRdb has only the in-frame clones, and not every one. The repertoire holds 95,000 to 150,000 clones, 84% seen once, with 27% in the top ten. The material sequenced was peripheral blood, taken 28 days after the second AZD1222 dose. These receptors originate from an adult who received the AZD1222 COVID-19 vaccine. CDR3s include the opening cysteine and the closing phenylalanine or tryptophan. Fields, in order: V gene, clone size, CDR3 length, J gene, D gene, CDR3 DNA, CDR3 protein. A D gene is named only where the DNA matches it firmly. The size of a clone is reported for some rows only, either as once, few or many, or as a class for expanded clones.

V gene: TRBV5-1; clone size: once; CDR3 length: 14; J gene: TRBJ1-2; D gene: TRBD1; CDR3 DNA: TGCGCCAGCAGCTTCGACAGGGGGCAAAATGGCTACACCTTC; CDR3 protein: CASSFDRGQNGYTF
V gene: TRBV3-1/TRBV3-2; clone size: few; CDR3 length: 14; J gene: TRBJ1-4; D gene: -; CDR3 DNA: TGTGCCAGCAGCCAAAACGGCAGAGGTGAAAAACTGTTTTTT; CDR3 protein: CASSQNGRGEKLFF
V gene: TRBV28; clone size: -; CDR3 length: 15; J gene: TRBJ1-6; D gene: TRBD1; CDR3 DNA: TGTGCCAGCAGGGCAGGGGGCGGGTATAATTCACCCCTCCACTTT; CDR3 protein: CASRAGGGYNSPLHF
V gene: TRBV19; clone size: -; CDR3 length: 17; J gene: TRBJ1-5; D gene: TRBD1; CDR3 DNA: TGTGCCAGTAGTATCACTCGCGGGACAGGGGGCCATCAGCCCCAGCATTTT; CDR3 protein: CASSITRGTGGHQPQHF
V gene: TRBV6-5; clone size: -; CDR3 length: 12; J gene: TRBJ1-6; D gene: -; CDR3 DNA: TGTGCCAGCACGTCTGGGAATTCACCCCTCCACTTT; CDR3 protein: CASTSGNSPLHF
V gene: TRBV27; clone size: -; CDR3 length: 13; J gene: TRBJ2-2; D gene: -; CDR3 DNA: TGTGCCAGCAGTAACGGGGGGCCCGGGGAGCTGTTTTTT; CDR3 protein: CASSNGGPGELFF
V gene: TRBV7-3; clone size: -; CDR3 length: 12; J gene: TRBJ2-3; D gene: -; CDR3 DNA: TGTGCCAGCAGTCCAGGAAGGGATACGCAGTATTTT; CDR3 protein: CASSPGRDTQYF
V gene: TRBV10-3; clone size: once; CDR3 length: 16; J gene: TRBJ1-6; D gene: -; CDR3 DNA: TGTGCCATCAGGGGGAACTTGGGGGATTATAATTCACCCCTCCACTTT; CDR3 protein: CAIRGNLGDYNSPLHF
V gene: TRBV6-1; clone size: -; CDR3 length: 15; J gene: TRBJ1-5; D gene: -; CDR3 DNA: TGTGCCAGCAGTGATGGTAGGTATAGCAATCAGCCCCAGCATTTT; CDR3 protein: CASSDGRYSNQPQHF
V gene: TRBV14; clone size: -; CDR3 length: 17; J gene: TRBJ2-7; D gene: TRBD1; CDR3 DNA: TGTGCCAGCAGCCCCCTTATGGTGGGACAGGGTATCCACGAGCAGTACTTC; CDR3 protein: CASSPLMVGQGIHEQYF
V gene: TRBV11-2; clone size: -; CDR3 length: 14; J gene: TRBJ1-4; D gene: TRBD1; CDR3 DNA: TGTGCCAGCAGCTTAGAACAGGGGAATGAAAAACTGTTTTTT; CDR3 protein: CASSLEQGNEKLFF
V gene: TRBV19; clone size: -; CDR3 length: 15; J gene: TRBJ2-3; D gene: TRBD1; CDR3 DNA: TGTGCCAGTACGACCTCCGGGACAGGGCGGGATACGCAGTATTTT; CDR3 protein: CASTTSGTGRDTQYF
V gene: TRBV6-2/TRBV6-3; clone size: few; CDR3 length: 12; J gene: TRBJ1-3; D gene: -; CDR3 DNA: TGTGCCAGCAGTTTACCGGGACCTCGAATAACTTTT; CDR3 protein: CASSLPGPRITF
V gene: TRBV6-2/TRBV6-3; clone size: -; CDR3 length: 13; J gene: TRBJ2-5; D gene: -; CDR3 DNA: TGTGCCAGCAGTGTTCGGGGAGTAGAGACCCAGTACTTC; CDR3 protein: CASSVRGVETQYF
V gene: TRBV9; clone size: -; CDR3 length: 13; J gene: TRBJ1-3; D gene: -; CDR3 DNA: TGTGCCAGCAGCGTAGAGTCCCGAAACACCATATATTTT; CDR3 protein: CASSVESRNTIYF
V gene: TRBV12-3/TRBV12-4; clone size: -; CDR3 length: 13; J gene: TRBJ1-1; D gene: TRBD1; CDR3 DNA: TGTGCCAGCAGTTTAGACAGGGGGACTGAAGCTTTCTTT; CDR3 protein: CASSLDRGTEAFF
V gene: TRBV3-1/TRBV3-2; clone size: -; CDR3 length: 14; J gene: TRBJ1-2; D gene: TRBD1; CDR3 DNA: TGTGCCAGCAGCCAACTTAACAGGGGAGGCGGCTACACCTTC; CDR3 protein: CASSQLNRGGGYTF
V gene: TRBV27; clone size: -; CDR3 length: 13; J gene: TRBJ2-7; D gene: TRBD2; CDR3 DNA: TGTGCCAGCAGTTTCCAACTAGCGGGAACGCAGTACTTC; CDR3 protein: CASSFQLAGTQYF
V gene: TRBV7-2; clone size: -; CDR3 length: 15; J gene: TRBJ1-5; D gene: TRBD1; CDR3 DNA: TGTGCCAGCAGCTTCTACAGGGGGCAGGGACAGCCCCAGCATTTT; CDR3 protein: CASSFYRGQGQPQHF
V gene: TRBV30; clone size: -; CDR3 length: 13; J gene: TRBJ2-7; D gene: TRBD2; CDR3 DNA: TGTGCCTGGAGACTAGCGGGGGGTTACGAGCAGTACTTC; CDR3 protein: CAWRLAGGYEQYF
V gene: TRBV20-1; clone size: -; CDR3 length: 14; J gene: TRBJ1-4; D gene: -; CDR3 DNA: TGCAGTGCTAGTTTAGGGGTGGCCCCGCGAAAACTGTTTTTT; CDR3 protein: CSASLGVAPRKLFF
V gene: TRBV2; clone size: -; CDR3 length: 14; J gene: TRBJ2-5; D gene: -; CDR3 DNA: TGTGCCAGCAGTGATGAATATTTGCAAGAGACCCAGTACTTC; CDR3 protein: CASSDEYLQETQYF
V gene: TRBV4-1; clone size: -; CDR3 length: 14; J gene: TRBJ1-1; D gene: TRBD1; CDR3 DNA: TGCGCCAGCAGCCAACGACAGGGGGGGACTGAAGCTTTCTTT; CDR3 protein: CASSQRQGGTEAFF
V gene: TRBV5-7; clone size: -; CDR3 length: 15; J gene: TRBJ1-3; D gene: -; CDR3 DNA: TGTGCCAGCAGCTTGGCGGGGTACTCTGGAAACACCATATATTTT; CDR3 protein: CASSLAGYSGNTIYF
V gene: TRBV19; clone size: -; CDR3 length: 17; J gene: TRBJ2-5; D gene: -; CDR3 DNA: TGTGCCAGTAGTATAGATGGCGGAATAACCACCGGGAAGACCCAGTACTTC; CDR3 protein: CASSIDGGITTGKTQYF
V gene: TRBV29-1; clone size: -; CDR3 length: 14; J gene: TRBJ1-1; D gene: -; CDR3 DNA: TGCAGCGTTAGTAAGCCTCCGGGGAACACTGAAGCTTTCTTT; CDR3 protein: CSVSKPPGNTEAFF
V gene: TRBV14; clone size: -; CDR3 length: 17; J gene: TRBJ2-5; D gene: TRBD2; CDR3 DNA: TGTGCCAGCAGCCAAGATAGGAGCGGGGGGGTACAAGAGACCCAGTACTTC; CDR3 protein: CASSQDRSGGVQETQYF
V gene: TRBV18; clone size: -; CDR3 length: 11; J gene: TRBJ1-2; D gene: -; CDR3 DNA: TGTGCCAGCTCATCCGACTATGGCTACACCTTC; CDR3 protein: CASSSDYGYTF
V gene: TRBV2; clone size: -; CDR3 length: 14; J gene: TRBJ1-5; D gene: -; CDR3 DNA: TGTGCCAGCAGTGACAGGAATAGCAATCAGCCCCAGCATTTT; CDR3 protein: CASSDRNSNQPQHF
V gene: TRBV3-1/TRBV3-2; clone size: -; CDR3 length: 15; J gene: TRBJ1-3; D gene: -; CDR3 DNA: TGTGCCAGTAGTGCAGGACACCCCGCTGGAAACACCATATATTTT; CDR3 protein: CASSAGHPAGNTIYF
V gene: TRBV27; clone size: -; CDR3 length: 15; J gene: TRBJ1-4; D gene: -; CDR3 DNA: TGTGCCAGCGCCCCTCTGGGTGAGGCTAATGAAAAACTGTTTTTT; CDR3 protein: CASAPLGEANEKLFF
V gene: TRBV29-1; clone size: -; CDR3 length: 12; J gene: TRBJ2-1; D gene: -; CDR3 DNA: TGCAGCGTCACCGCTACATACAATGAGCAGTTCTTC; CDR3 protein: CSVTATYNEQFF
V gene: TRBV6-2/TRBV6-3; clone size: -; CDR3 length: 15; J gene: TRBJ2-4; D gene: -; CDR3 DNA: TGTGCCAGCAGTTACGGTGGATTAGCCAAAAACATTCAGTACTTC; CDR3 protein: CASSYGGLAKNIQYF
V gene: TRBV4-1; clone size: once; CDR3 length: 16; J gene: TRBJ1-2; D gene: TRBD1; CDR3 DNA: TGCGCCAGCAGCTACGGACAGGGGGCTGCCCCCGGCGGCTACACCTTC; CDR3 protein: CASSYGQGAAPGGYTF
V gene: TRBV30; clone size: -; CDR3 length: 21; J gene: TRBJ1-4; D gene: TRBD1; CDR3 DNA: TGTGCCTGGAGACGGGCAACAGGGGCCGCGCTCTCGGGGGGAGGCAATGAAAAACTGTTTTTT; CDR3 protein: CAWRRATGAALSGGGNEKLFF
V gene: TRBV5-4; clone size: -; CDR3 length: 19; J gene: TRBJ2-7; D gene: TRBD2; CDR3 DNA: TGTGCCAGCAGCCCGGGACTAGCGGGGGGGTCTGATTTGTTGTACGAGCAGTACTTC; CDR3 protein: CASSPGLAGGSDLLYEQYF
V gene: TRBV11-3; clone size: -; CDR3 length: 13; J gene: TRBJ2-5; D gene: TRBD2; CDR3 DNA: TGTGCCAGCAGCTTAGGGGAGGGGGAGACCCAGTACTTC; CDR3 protein: CASSLGEGETQYF
V gene: TRBV29-1; clone size: -; CDR3 length: 13; J gene: TRBJ1-5; D gene: -; CDR3 DNA: TGCAGCGTTGTAGCGGGGTATGGACAGCCCCAGCATTTT; CDR3 protein: CSVVAGYGQPQHF
V gene: TRBV9; clone size: few; CDR3 length: 15; J gene: TRBJ2-7; D gene: TRBD1; CDR3 DNA: TGTGCCAGCAGCGCTGGGACAGGGGCGATCTACGAGCAGTACTTC; CDR3 protein: CASSAGTGAIYEQYF
V gene: TRBV28; clone size: -; CDR3 length: 13; J gene: TRBJ1-6; D gene: -; CDR3 DNA: TGTGCCAGCAGTTTGGACGCCGGGTTACCCCTCCACTTT; CDR3 protein: CASSLDAGLPLHF
V gene: TRBV4-3; clone size: few; CDR3 length: 15; J gene: TRBJ2-5; D gene: TRBD1; CDR3 DNA: TGCGCCAGCAGCCGAACTCGGGACAGGGTAGAGACCCAGTACTTC; CDR3 protein: CASSRTRDRVETQYF
V gene: TRBV18; clone size: once; CDR3 length: 16; J gene: TRBJ1-1; D gene: TRBD1; CDR3 DNA: TGTGCCAGCTCACCACCGGGCACAGGGGGAAGGACTGAAGCTTTCTTT; CDR3 protein: CASSPPGTGGRTEAFF